Sequencing of this T cell receptor (beta chain) was carried out in a study of blood T cell repertoires in COVID-19. Background on the study: T cells, B-cell-depleted T cells, or PBMCs provided the cDNA or gDNA that served as material.

Source study methods: From reference gene primer amplification, estimates of nucleated cell counts were derived. Measured with immunoSEQ multiplex PCR; TCRdb has only the in-frame clones, and not every one. Clone size and the V and J calls come from that table; the DNA yielded D and trimming. The sample carries tens of thousands of clones, over 70% recorded once. CDR3 length: 14 amino acids. J gave up 7 bases and V 3 bases, and 7 bases lay outside the gene matches. Germline CDR1 SGHRS, CDR2 YFSETQ. There are a few counts of this clone. Other DNA sequences within the sample encode an identical CDR3. The receptor was derived from a human donor in a cohort sampled during active COVID-19. Sequencing was done on a sample of peripheral blood. The chain recombines TRBV5-1 with TRBJ1-2, with 9 positions matching TRBD1. CDR3 in amino acids: CASSSSLDRGGYTF. CDR3 nucleotides: TGCGCCAGCAGCTCGTCACTGGACAGGGGTGGCTACACCTTC.